The rows below give T cell receptor beta chains drawn from one sample of a study of T cells in tumors after PD-1 blockade. Assay used: immunoSEQ multiplex PCR; TCRdb lists only in-frame clones, some missing. Here the sample spans 12,000 to 15,000 clones, approximately 73% being singletons. The material was tumor tissue, obtained after anti-PD-1 treatment. The receptors originated from a human donor with cutaneous squamous cell carcinoma. Both conserved end residues are part of each CDR3. Each record gives: clone size, V gene, D gene, J gene, CDR3 DNA, CDR3 protein. The D gene is left open where the match is weak. The listing skips clone size in some rows; elsewhere it reads once, few, many or a size class.

few	TRBV6-5	TRBD1	TRBJ2-1	TGTGCCAGCATGGACAGGGCGTCCTACAATGAGCAGTTCTTC	CASMDRASYNEQFF
-	TRBV29-1	TRBD2	TRBJ2-1	TGCAGCGTTGAAGAACTCGGGACTAGCGCCTACAATGAGCAGTTCTTC	CSVEELGTSAYNEQFF
-	TRBV6-2/TRBV6-3	TRBD2	TRBJ2-1	TGTGCCAGCAGTAAGAGGACTAGCGGGGCGATCTACAATGAGCAGTTCTTC	CASSKRTSGAIYNEQFF
-	TRBV5-4	TRBD1	TRBJ1-2	TGTGCCAGCAGCCAGGGACAGGGTTGGAACTATGGCTACACCTTC	CASSQGQGWNYGYTF
few	TRBV7-2	-	TRBJ2-7	TGTGCCAGCAGCTTAGCGGGGTCGTACGAGCAGTACTTC	CASSLAGSYEQYF
-	TRBV21-1	-	TRBJ2-7	TGTGCCAGCAGCCCGCGGACAGGGAAGGAAGGCGAGCAGTACTTC	CASSPRTGKEGEQYF
few	TRBV7-9	-	TRBJ1-2	TGTGCCAGCAGCTTAGGCCAGACCTATGGCTACACCTTC	CASSLGQTYGYTF
-	TRBV2	TRBD2	TRBJ2-5	TGTGCCAGCAGGTACGGACTAGCGGGAAAGTACCAAGAGACCCAGTACTTC	CASRYGLAGKYQETQYF
-	TRBV9	-	TRBJ1-5	TGTGCCAGCAGCCGAACCGGGACGGACAATCAGCCCCAGCATTTT	CASSRTGTDNQPQHF
once	TRBV6-5	TRBD1	TRBJ2-1	TGTGCCAGCAACGCAGGGGGCATCTCCTACAATGAGCAGTTCTTC	CASNAGGISYNEQFF
-	TRBV27	-	TRBJ1-5	TGTGCCAGCAGTTTTGGACGCTACCAGCCCCAGCATTTT	CASSFGRYQPQHF
medium-sized	TRBV7-3	-	TRBJ2-2	TGTGCCAGCAGCCTAGGTGGCACCGGGGAGCTGTTTTTT	CASSLGGTGELFF
-	TRBV5-6	-	TRBJ2-7	TGTGCCAGCAGCTTCGGAACAGCGAGCTCCTACGAGCAGTACTTC	CASSFGTASSYEQYF
-	TRBV27	-	TRBJ2-1	TGTGCCAGCAGTTTACAGTCGCAGGCGCACTACAATGAGCAGTTCTTC	CASSLQSQAHYNEQFF
-	TRBV10-3	-	TRBJ2-7	TGTGCCATCAGTCGGTTCGTGGGAGGGGGGGACTACGAGCAGTACTTC	CAISRFVGGGDYEQYF
-	TRBV5-1	TRBD2	TRBJ2-1	TGCGCCAGCAGCACACTAGCGGGAGGGCCTGAGCAGTTCTTC	CASSTLAGGPEQFF
-	TRBV6-5	-	TRBJ2-1	TGTGCCAGCAGTTACTCTGCGAGCTCCTACAATGAGCAGTTCTTC	CASSYSASSYNEQFF
-	TRBV19	-	TRBJ2-2	TGTGCCAGTAGTATTTCTCGCAGACAGACTCGAGGCACCGGGGAGCTGTTTTTT	CASSISRRQTRGTGELFF
-	TRBV6-2/TRBV6-3	-	TRBJ2-1	TGTGCCAGCAGTTACTCGAGAGTCTTCCCCTACTACAATGAGCAGTTCTTC	CASSYSRVFPYYNEQFF
once	TRBV30	TRBD1	TRBJ1-1	TGTGCCTGGAGTCGACAGGGTTGGTACGCTGAAGCTTTCTTT	CAWSRQGWYAEAFF
few	TRBV5-5	TRBD1	TRBJ1-6	TGTGCCAGCAGCTTTCCGGGACAGGGTAATTCACCCCTCCACTTT	CASSFPGQGNSPLHF
-	TRBV19	TRBD2	TRBJ2-3	TGTGCCAGTAGTGCTCCGGGACTAGCGTTATATACGCAGTATTTT	CASSAPGLALYTQYF
-	TRBV4-1	-	TRBJ2-5	TGCGCCAGCAGCCGCGGCGGGGTCGAGACCCAGTACTTC	CASSRGGVETQYF
-	TRBV7-2	TRBD2	TRBJ2-1	TGTGCCAGCAGCCTCGGACTAGCGGGAGTTAATGAGCAGTTCTTC	CASSLGLAGVNEQFF
-	TRBV30	-	TRBJ1-1	TGTGCCTGGAGTGTACAGGGGAACACTGAAGCTTTCTTT	CAWSVQGNTEAFF
-	TRBV9	TRBD2	TRBJ2-3	TGTGCCAGCAGCCCCAGACTAGCGGGAACAGATACGCAGTATTTT	CASSPRLAGTDTQYF
-	TRBV3-1/TRBV3-2	-	TRBJ2-4	TGTGCCAGCAGCCGCCGGGGGACGGCCAAAAACATTCAGTACTTC	CASSRRGTAKNIQYF
-	TRBV28	-	TRBJ2-3	TGTGCCAGCAGATATTCGCCCCCAGCAAGGGCCACAGATACGCAGTATTTT	CASRYSPPARATDTQYF
-	TRBV5-5	TRBD1	TRBJ2-2	TGTGCCAGCAGCTTGGGAGGACAGGGGAGGGCCGGGGAGCTGTTTTTT	CASSLGGQGRAGELFF
-	TRBV6-5	-	TRBJ1-1	TGTGCCAGCAGTAGCCGGGACACGCGAAACACTGAAGCTTTCTTT	CASSSRDTRNTEAFF
-	TRBV28	-	TRBJ1-5	TGTGCCAGCATGAGCAATCAGCCCCAGCATTTT	CASMSNQPQHF
-	TRBV6-6	-	TRBJ1-1	TGTGCCAGCTTAGGGCAGGGAAAGACTGAAGCTTTCTTT	CASLGQGKTEAFF
-	TRBV30	TRBD1	TRBJ2-7	TGTGCCTGGAACAGGGGAAGCTCCTACGAGCAGTACTTC	CAWNRGSSYEQYF
-	TRBV6-5	-	TRBJ1-3	TGTGCCAGCAGTTACTCGCCGGCCTCTGGAAACACCATATATTTT	CASSYSPASGNTIYF
-	TRBV7-9	-	TRBJ2-4	TGTGCCAGCAGCTTAGCCGGGCAGGCCCAAAACATTCAGTACTTC	CASSLAGQAQNIQYF
-	TRBV6-4	-	TRBJ1-2	TGTGCCAGCAGTGACCCGAGCACTAACTATGGCTACACCTTC	CASSDPSTNYGYTF
-	TRBV6-5	-	TRBJ1-1	TGTGCCAGCAGACCCGGGATGAACACTGAAGCTTTCTTT	CASRPGMNTEAFF
-	TRBV5-1	TRBD1	TRBJ2-1	TGCGCCAGCAGCATAGGGACAGGGGGATCCATGAGTTCCTACAATGAGCAGTTCTTC	CASSIGTGGSMSSYNEQFF
medium-sized	TRBV30	-	TRBJ1-1	TGTGCCTGGAGTGTACTGGGCTCTGAAGCTTTCTTT	CAWSVLGSEAFF
-	TRBV3-1/TRBV3-2	-	TRBJ1-1	TGTGCCAGCAGCCAAGAGGGGACCAAAGGAACTGAAGCTTTCTTT	CASSQEGTKGTEAFF
medium-sized	TRBV4-2	TRBD1	TRBJ1-2	TGTGCCAGCAGCCAAGAGGGACAGAGGTATGGCTACACCTTC	CASSQEGQRYGYTF
-	TRBV5-1	TRBD2	TRBJ2-3	TGCGCCAGCAGCTTGCTACTAGCGGGGAGCACAGATACGCAGTATTTT	CASSLLLAGSTDTQYF
-	TRBV29-1	-	TRBJ2-2	TGCAGCGTTGCTGTGATTGGGGGCGGGGAGCTGTTTTTT	CSVAVIGGGELFF
-	TRBV7-2	TRBD1	TRBJ1-1	TGTGCCAGCAGCTTAGGGTCACAGGGGGGCACTGAAGCTTTCTTT	CASSLGSQGGTEAFF
few	TRBV24-1	-	TRBJ2-2	TGTGCCACCAGCCCATCAGGGAACACCGGGGAGCTGTTTTTT	CATSPSGNTGELFF
-	TRBV28	-	TRBJ2-1	TGTGCCAGCAGTCCGAGCCACCCTATTTCCTACAATGAGCAGTTCTTC	CASSPSHPISYNEQFF
-	TRBV6-5	-	TRBJ1-2	TGTGCCAGCAGTTACGTGGAGACTAACCATGGCTACACCTTC	CASSYVETNHGYTF
-	TRBV3-1/TRBV3-2	-	TRBJ2-6	TGTGCCAGCAGCCAAGTAGTCTCTGGGGCCAACGTCCTGACTTTC	CASSQVVSGANVLTF
-	TRBV2	-	TRBJ1-2	TGTGCCAGCAGTGAAAGGGGGAGAGGGGAACATGGCTACACCTTC	CASSERGRGEHGYTF
once	TRBV3-1/TRBV3-2	-	TRBJ2-7	TGTGCCAGCAGTTTTGGGGTAGCCGGTTGGTACGAGCAGTACTTC	CASSFGVAGWYEQYF